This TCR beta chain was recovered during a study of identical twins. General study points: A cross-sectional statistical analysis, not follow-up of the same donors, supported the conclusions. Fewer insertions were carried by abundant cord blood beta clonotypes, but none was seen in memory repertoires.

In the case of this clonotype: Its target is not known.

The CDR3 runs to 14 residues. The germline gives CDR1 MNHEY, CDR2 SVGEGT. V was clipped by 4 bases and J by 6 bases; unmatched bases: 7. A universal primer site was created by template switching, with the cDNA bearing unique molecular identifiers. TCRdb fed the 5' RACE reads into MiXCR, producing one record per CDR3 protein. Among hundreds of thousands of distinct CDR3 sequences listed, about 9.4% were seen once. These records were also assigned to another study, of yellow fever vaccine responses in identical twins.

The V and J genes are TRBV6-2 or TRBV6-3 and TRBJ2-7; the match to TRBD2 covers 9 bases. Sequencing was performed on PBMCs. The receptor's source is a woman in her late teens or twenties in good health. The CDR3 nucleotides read TGTGCCAGCAGTTCCCTAGCGGGAAGGGGCGAGCAGTACTTC. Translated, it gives CASSSLAGRGEQYF.